These T cell receptor beta chains were read from a single sample in a study of CD8+ T cells in alopecia areata. Method: immunoSEQ multiplex PCR; TCRdb's copy keeps in-frame clones and lacks some. The data contain 100,000 to 130,000 clones, around 59% of them singletons. The material sequenced was CD8+ T cells sorted from blood. These receptor sequences come from a human donor in good health. The CDR3 runs from the conserved cysteine through the conserved F or W. A D gene is named only where the DNA matches it firmly. Size values are once, few and many counts, or a class for expanded clones, and some rows have none.

14	-	TRBV6-5	TRBJ2-3	-	TGTGCCAGCAGTTACTCGACCCCGTTGGATACGCAGTATTTT	CASSYSTPLDTQYF
13	-	TRBV15	TRBJ2-5	-	TGTGCCACCAGCAGAGAGGCCAAGGAGACCCAGTACTTC	CATSREAKETQYF
14	-	TRBV9	TRBJ2-7	-	TGTGCCAGCAGCTTTGGATCGAGCTCCTACGAGCAGTACTTC	CASSFGSSSYEQYF
18	TRBD2	TRBV7-9	TRBJ2-3	-	TGTGCCAGCAGCTTACTAGGAGTAGGACTAGCGGGACGAGATACGCAGTATTTT	CASSLLGVGLAGRDTQYF
16	-	TRBV6-4	TRBJ2-4	-	TGTGCCAGCAGCCCTCCTACTACTGTAGCCAAAAACATTCAGTACTTC	CASSPPTTVAKNIQYF
13	-	TRBV6-5	TRBJ2-7	-	TGTGCCAGCAGTGCCAACAGGGCCTACGAGCAGTACTTC	CASSANRAYEQYF
13	-	TRBV5-6	TRBJ2-3	-	TGTGCCAGCAGCTTGTTCACCACAGATACGCAGTATTTT	CASSLFTTDTQYF
16	-	TRBV5-4	TRBJ2-5	-	TGTGCCAGCAGCTTGGCTGGCGGGGTCCGCCAAGAGACCCAGTACTTC	CASSLAGGVRQETQYF
11	-	TRBV29-1	TRBJ1-2	-	TGCAGCGTTAAGGGAGGAGGTGGCTACACCTTC	CSVKGGGGYTF
15	TRBD1	TRBV2	TRBJ1-1	-	TGTGCCAGCAATATCGGACAGGGGGCGCGGACTGAAGCTTTCTTT	CASNIGQGARTEAFF
15	TRBD1	TRBV6-5	TRBJ1-1	once	TGTGCCAGCAGTTACCGACAGGGGTCAAACACTGAAGCTTTCTTT	CASSYRQGSNTEAFF
12	-	TRBV10-2	TRBJ1-6	-	TGCGCCAGCAGTAGCCCCCCGCAACCCCTCCACTTT	CASSSPPQPLHF
14	-	TRBV4-1	TRBJ1-1	-	TGCGCCAGCAGCCATTGGTTCGGGAACACTGAAGCTTTCTTT	CASSHWFGNTEAFF
13	-	TRBV7-2	TRBJ1-1	-	TGTGCCAGCAGCCCAAGCATGAACACTGAAGCTTTCTTT	CASSPSMNTEAFF
15	TRBD1	TRBV9	TRBJ1-5	-	TGTGCCAGCAGCGTGCCGGGACAGGAAAATCAGCCCCAGCATTTT	CASSVPGQENQPQHF
14	-	TRBV19	TRBJ1-1	few	TGTGCCAGTAGTATAGTGTCGGGAGGGGGTGAAGCTTTCTTT	CASSIVSGGGEAFF
13	TRBD1	TRBV6-5	TRBJ1-2	-	TGTGCCACCAGAGACAGGGGGAAATATGGCTACACCTTC	CATRDRGKYGYTF
15	-	TRBV19	TRBJ1-4	-	TGTGCCAGTGAGGCTCGACGGGACGGTAATGAAAAACTGTTTTTT	CASEARRDGNEKLFF
13	-	TRBV7-2	TRBJ2-1	-	TGTGCCAGCAGCCTAGACAGTAACAATGAGCAGTTCTTC	CASSLDSNNEQFF
15	-	TRBV9	TRBJ2-3	few	TGTGCCAGCAGCGTAGAGGGCGGCAGCACAGATACGCAGTATTTT	CASSVEGGSTDTQYF
14	TRBD2	TRBV5-6	TRBJ2-1	few	TGTGCCAGCAGCCAGTTGGGGGGGAACAATGAGCAGTTCTTC	CASSQLGGNNEQFF